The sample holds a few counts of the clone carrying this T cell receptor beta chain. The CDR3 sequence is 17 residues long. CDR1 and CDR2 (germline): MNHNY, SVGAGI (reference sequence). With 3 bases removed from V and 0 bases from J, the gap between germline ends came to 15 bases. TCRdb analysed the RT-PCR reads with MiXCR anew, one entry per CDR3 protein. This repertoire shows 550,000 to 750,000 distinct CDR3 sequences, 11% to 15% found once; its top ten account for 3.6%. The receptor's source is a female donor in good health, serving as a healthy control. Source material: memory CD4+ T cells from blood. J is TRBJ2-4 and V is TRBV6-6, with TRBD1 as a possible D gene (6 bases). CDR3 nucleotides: TGTGCCAGCAGTTATGGTCAGGGGCGACGAGCCAAAAACATTCAGTACTTC. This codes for CASSYGQGRRAKNIQYF.